These 32 T cell receptor beta chains were sequenced from one sample in a study of blood T cells in healthy people across ages. Then a second PCR, running roughly 7 to 11 cycles, was carried out with a sample-barcoded 5' primer and a J-beta primer mix. Using its own MiXCR run on the 5' RACE reads, TCRdb lists one record per CDR3 protein. The top ten clones hold about 8% of a sample with 1.5 million to 2 million distinct CDR3 sequences, roughly 27% of them seen once. The sequenced material came from blood. The source is a woman in her twenties or thirties in good health.

There are a few counts of this clonotype. The rearrangement joins TRBV5-1 to TRBJ2-7; D call uncertain. Trimming pared 0 bases from V and 0 bases from J, leaving 10 bases between. The CDR3 is 15 residues long. The germline CDR1 and CDR2 sequences are SGHRS and YFSETQ. The CDR3 reads CASSLGGIGSYEQYF. For the CDR3, the DNA is TGCGCCAGCAGCTTGGGGGGAATCGGCTCCTACGAGCAGTACTTC.

This clonotype has more than one count but fewer than ten. The chain uses TRBV11-1 and TRBJ2-4; 8 nucleotides agree with TRBD1. The germline CDR1 and CDR2 sequences are SGHAT and FQDESV (reference sequence). The CDR3 sequence is 15 residues long. Germline trimming cut 6 bases from V and 6 bases from J; bases unmatched to any gene: 10. CDR3 protein: CASSFGQGVINIQYF. The DNA for the CDR3 is TGTGCCAGCAGTTTCGGACAGGGTGTTATAAACATTCAGTACTTC.

This clonotype was recorded many times. This chain uses TRBV10-1 with TRBJ2-1, with 13 bases lining up with TRBD2. The length of the CDR3 is 14 residues. The germline gives CDR1 WNHNN, CDR2 SYGVQD (reference sequence). Losses at the gene ends were 2 bases for V and 14 bases for J; bases not matched to a gene: 6. The DNA for the CDR3 is TGCGCCAGCAGTGAGGGGGGGACTAGCGGGAATAAGTTCTTC. Its protein is CASSEGGTSGNKFF.

This clonotype was seen many times. The rearrangement uses TRBV7-6 and TRBJ2-7, with a possible D match to TRBD1 (5 bases). The CDR3 is 13 residues long. V was pared by 4 bases and J by 6 bases, with 13 bases between. The germline V gene has CDR1 SGHVS and CDR2 FNYEAQ. In DNA form, the CDR3 reads TGTGCCAGCAGCTCTGGGCGACAGTTCGAGCAGTACTTC. It yields the protein CASSSGRQFEQYF. Combining the CDR3 with reference TRBV7-6 and TRBJ2-7 gives the whole variable domain GAGVSQSPRYKVTKRGQDVALRCDPISGHVSLYWYRQALGQGPEFLTYFNYEAQQDKSGLPNDRFSAERPEGSISTLTIQRTEQRDSAMYRCASSSGRQFEQYFGPGTRLTVT.

This clonotype turned up a few times. V and J are TRBV5-1 and TRBJ2-7; D is undetermined. There are 12 residues in the CDR3. Trimming cost V 2 bases and J 6 bases, with 9 bases left between them. Germline CDR1 reads SGHRS; CDR2 reads YFSETQ. The CDR3 nucleotides are TGCGCCAGCAGCTTTCCCGCGGCCGAGCAGTACTTC. Its protein is CASSFPAAEQYF.

The chain carries TRBV18 and TRBJ2-1, with a possible D match to TRBD2 (6 bases). This CDR3 has 15 residues. The ends were cut back, 6 bases at V and 8 bases at J, with 20 bases in the middle. CDR1 is KGHSH, CDR2 LQKENI, per germline. The CDR3 bases are TGTGCCAGCTCCCACCGGGACTTCACGTACGATGAGCAGTTCTTC. Protein sequence: CASSHRDFTYDEQFF.

The CDR3 DNA is TGTGCCAGCACCTCGTCTAGCAGGAGTTACAATGAGCAGTTCTTC. It specifies CASTSSSRSYNEQFF. The rearrangement joins TRBV6-2 or TRBV6-3 to TRBJ2-1; possibly TRBD2 for D (5 bases). V lost 7 bases and J 4 bases, leaving 17 bases between the germline ends. The CDR3 extends over 15 amino acids. Germline loops: CDR1 MNHEY, CDR2 SVGEGT.

The table lists this clonotype with many counts. The chain couples TRBV7-2 to TRBJ1-4; D gene ambiguous. CDR3 length: 11 residues. Germline V CDR1 and CDR2: SGHTA, FQGNSA. With 4 bases removed from V and 8 bases from J, the gap between germline ends came to 5 bases. The CDR3 loop reads CASSSWEKLFF. CDR3 DNA: TGTGCCAGCAGCTCGTGGGAAAAACTGTTTTTT.

This clonotype came up a few times. This chain joins TRBV27 and TRBJ2-5; 7 bases line up with TRBD1. This CDR3 has 13 amino acids. V lost 6 bases and J lost 11; bases outside the gene matches: 12. CDR1 MNHEY and CDR2 SMNVEV come from the germline V gene (reference sequence). DNA of the CDR3: TGTGCCAGCAGCCTGACAGGGTCAAGAGAGCAGTACTTC. Translated: CASSLTGSREQYF.

Only one count was recorded for this clonotype. This may come from a read error, since a much larger clone is one base off. The chain employs TRBV5-1 and TRBJ2-1; D perhaps matches TRBD1 (5 bases). V was trimmed by 0 bases and J by 10 bases, leaving 14 bases between them. This CDR3 has 14 amino acids. CDR1 and CDR2 from the germline V gene are SGHRS and YFSETQ. Written as DNA, the CDR3 is TGCGCCAGCAGCTTGGAGACAGAGTCCTACGAGCAGTTCTTC. This gives the protein CASSLETESYEQFF.

This clonotype was seen only a few times. V usage is TRBV5-1 and J usage is TRBJ2-6, with TRBD1 matching over 8 bases. From germline, CDR1 is SGHRS and CDR2 YFSETQ. The CDR3 runs 16 residues. V shed 6 bases, J shed 0 bases, and the junction held 5 bases outside the gene matches. The CDR3 protein is CASTLGQGSGANVLTF. CDR3 in DNA: TGCGCCAGCACCCTTGGACAGGGCTCTGGGGCCAACGTCCTGACTTTC. Full variable domain (outside the CDR3, taken from reference TRBV5-1 and TRBJ2-6): KAGVTQTPRYLIKTRGQQVTLSCSPISGHRSVSWYQQTPGQGLQFLFEYFSETQRNKGNFPGRFSGRQFSNSRSEMNVSTLELGDSALYLCASTLGQGSGANVLTFGAGSRLTVL.

This clonotype occurred many times. The V call is TRBV29-1, the J call TRBJ2-5; D might be TRBD1 or TRBD2, each matching 6 bases. Germline CDR1 and CDR2: SQVTM and ANQGSEA. Deletions cut 2 bases from V and 5 bases from J, with 12 bases between. CDR3 length equals 13 residues. CDR3 residues: CSVETGGQETQYF. The CDR3 DNA follows: TGCAGCGTTGAAACTGGGGGGCAGGAGACCCAGTACTTC.

This clonotype was recorded a few times. This rearrangement joins TRBV18 to TRBJ2-7; the D is unclear. This CDR3 has 12 amino acids. Germline V gene data show CDR1 as KGHSH and CDR2 as LQKENI. The V and J ends lost 3 bases and 7 bases respectively, with 10 bases between them. This CDR3 reads CASSPPLREQYF. As DNA, the CDR3 is TGTGCCAGCTCACCTCCCCTTAGGGAGCAGTACTTC.

This clonotype was found a few times. The gene calls are TRBV12-3 or TRBV12-4 and TRBJ2-1, with 8 bases identical to TRBD2. Trimming cost V 4 bases and J 5 bases; bases outside gene matches: 10. The CDR3 sequence is 16 residues long. DNA for the CDR3: TGTGCCAGCAGTTCGAGGGGCGGGGGGATCCACAATGAGCAGTTCTTC. Translated: CASSSRGGGIHNEQFF.

This chain uses TRBV20-1 with TRBJ1-1; D unclear. Germline-derived CDR1 and CDR2 are DFQATT and SNEGSKA (reference sequence). The CDR3 sequence is 14 residues long. Trimming cost V 0 bases and J 1 base, with 9 bases left between them. CDR3 residues: CSARDRRRNTEAFF. CDR3 nucleotide sequence: TGCAGTGCTAGAGATCGTAGGCGGAACACTGAAGCTTTCTTT.

The CDR3 region has the DNA TGCAGCGTTGAGGGCAGGGGGGCCGAAGAGACCCAGTACTTC. Translating it yields CSVEGRGAEETQYF. The rearrangement links TRBV29-1 to TRBJ2-5; tentative D call: TRBD1 (7 bases). The CDR3 extends over 14 amino acids. The V and J ends lost 3 bases and 3 bases respectively, with 14 bases between them. The germline V gene has CDR1 SQVTM and CDR2 ANQGSEA.

This chain links TRBV12-3 or TRBV12-4 with TRBJ2-7; the D is unclear. Trimming removed 1 base at V and 3 bases at J, with 13 bases between. This CDR3 has 15 residues. The CDR3 reads CASSLVGRLDYEQYF. In DNA form, the CDR3 reads TGTGCCAGCAGTTTAGTAGGACGGCTCGACTACGAGCAGTACTTC.

For this clonotype: Sequence at one end of the junction differs from germline and may be a read error. The V gene is TRBV7-9, the J gene TRBJ2-2; a weak D match, TRBD1 (6 bases). The CDR3 sequence is 16 residues long. Per the germline V gene, CDR1 is SEHNR and CDR2 is FQNEAQ (reference sequence). The CDR3 sequence is CTSSSRTARFPGELFF. CDR3 bases: TGTACCAGCAGCTCGAGGACAGCCCGTTTCCCCGGGGAGCTGTTTTTT.

In this sample, this clonotype turned up a few times. The V and J genes are TRBV28 and TRBJ2-5, with D perhaps matching TRBD1 (7 bases). The CDR3 length is 16 residues. Germline lookup yields CDR1 MDHEN and CDR2 SYDVKM. Trimming left V 2 bases short and J 4 bases short, with 17 bases between. This CDR3 reads CASSLKFGQGGETQYF. The CDR3, as DNA: TGTGCCAGCAGTTTAAAGTTTGGCCAGGGGGGAGAGACCCAGTACTTC. The full variable domain, its missing parts supplied by reference TRBV28 and TRBJ2-5, is DVKVTQSSRYLVKRTGEKVFLECVQDMDHENMFWYRQDPGLGLRLIYFSYDVKMKEKGDIPEGYSVSREKKERFSLILESASTNQTSMYLCASSLKFGQGGETQYFGPGTRLLVL.

Ten or more counts support this clonotype. The gene calls are TRBV5-5 and TRBJ2-7; D assignment may be TRBD1 or TRBD2 (7 bases each). Germline V gene sequence: CDR1 SGHKS, CDR2 YYEKEE (reference sequence). This CDR3 has 16 amino acids. V was shortened by 0 bases and J by 2 bases, with 15 bases between the two germline ends. The CDR3 sequence: CASSLAGQGGAYEQYF. CDR3 sequence (DNA): TGTGCCAGCAGCTTGGCGGGCCAGGGGGGGGCCTACGAGCAGTACTTC.

The chain joins TRBV10-2 to TRBJ2-3, with 7 nucleotides matching TRBD2. This CDR3 comprises 13 residues. V lost 6 bases, J lost 3 bases, and 3 bases stayed unmatched. Germline V CDR1 and CDR2: WSHSY, SAAADI. DNA of the CDR3: TGCGCCAGCAGGGAGCGGGGTACAGATACGCAGTATTTT. Its translation is CASRERGTDTQYF.

This clonotype was seen only a few times. The rearrangement links TRBV5-5 to TRBJ1-5; TRBD1 agrees at 11 bases. Germline-derived CDR1 and CDR2 are SGHKS and YYEKEE (reference sequence). Trimming removed 5 bases from V and 2 bases from J; junction bases left unmatched: 9. The length of the CDR3 is 17 residues. CDR3 residues: CASRPGQGVSGNQPQHF. Written as DNA, the CDR3 is TGTGCCAGCAGACCGGGACAGGGGGTGTCGGGCAATCAGCCCCAGCATTTT.

The chain couples TRBV9 to TRBJ2-1, with 15 positions matching TRBD2. This CDR3 has 16 residues. Trimming cost V 3 bases and J 7 bases; bases outside gene matches: 5. Looked up from germline, CDR1 is SGDLS and CDR2 is YYNGEE. The DNA of the CDR3 is TGTGCCAGCAGCGGGGTGGGACTAGCGGGGGGAAATGAGCAGTTCTTC. This translates into CASSGVGLAGGNEQFF.

The chain couples TRBV9 to TRBJ1-1; D is uncertain. Germline CDR1 reads SGDLS; CDR2 reads YYNGEE. There are 14 residues in the CDR3. Trimming pared 4 bases from V and 5 bases from J, leaving 15 bases between. The CDR3 DNA reads as TGTGCCAGCAGCACCCAGACTTGGTCGACTGAAGCTTTCTTT. Its protein product is CASSTQTWSTEAFF.

The table lists this clonotype with a few counts. The V gene is TRBV29-1, the J gene TRBJ2-1; 9 bases line up with TRBD2. Germline V gene lookup returns CDR1 SQVTM and CDR2 ANQGSEA. This CDR3 region has 14 residues. CDR3 DNA: TGCTGCGGGGTAGGACTAGCGAACTACAATGAGCAGTTCTTC. Amino acids: CCGVGLANYNEQFF.

V is TRBV6-6 and J is TRBJ1-1; tentative D call: TRBD1 (5 bases). The CDR3 length is 13 residues. Trimming took 4 bases from V and 6 from J, leaving 12 bases between them. Germline CDR1 is MNHNY and CDR2 is SVGAGI (reference sequence). The CDR3 protein is CASSSPQGSEAFF. The CDR3 nucleotides are TGTGCCAGCAGTTCCCCTCAGGGATCTGAAGCTTTCTTT.

V is TRBV5-6 and J is TRBJ2-7; TRBD1 matches at 7 bases. V gave up 3 bases and J gave up 2 bases; unmatched junction bases: 5. The CDR3 consists of 14 residues. CDR1 and CDR2 (germline): SGHDT, YYEEEE. The CDR3 loop reads CASSWTQGTYEQYF. The CDR3 nucleotides are TGTGCCAGCAGCTGGACACAGGGGACCTACGAGCAGTACTTC.

The count of this clonotype is one. This may be a read error: a much more frequent sequence differs by one nucleotide. This chain joins TRBV20-1 and TRBJ2-1, with D possibly TRBD1 on 6 matching bases. CDR1 is DFQATT and CDR2 is SNEGSKA in the germline V gene (reference sequence). The CDR3 covers 14 residues. V lost 6 bases and J 10 bases, leaving 22 bases between the germline ends. CDR3 DNA: TGCAGTGCCGAAGGGACACCATTTAACTACGAGCAGTTCTTC. Translating gives CSAEGTPFNYEQFF.

The J gene is TRBJ2-3, the V gene TRBV9; 7 bases agree with TRBD2. V was clipped by 2 bases and J by 6 bases; unmatched bases: 3. This CDR3 contains 13 residues. CDR1 SGDLS and CDR2 YYNGEE come from the germline V gene. The CDR3 loop is CASSVPGRDTQYF. The CDR3 bases are TGTGCCAGCAGCGTCCCCGGGAGGGATACGCAGTATTTT.

This clonotype was counted between two and nine times. The gene calls are TRBV9 and TRBJ2-1; tentative D call: TRBD2 (5 bases). Germline loops: CDR1 SGDLS, CDR2 YYNGEE. There are 13 residues in the CDR3. V lost 3 bases, J lost 9 bases, and 13 bases lay in between. This CDR3 reads CASSGTTGTEQFF. Written as DNA, the CDR3 is TGTGCCAGCAGCGGAACGACGGGAACTGAGCAGTTCTTC.

This clonotype was picked up many times. The chain joins TRBV21-1 to TRBJ2-7; TRBD1 is the table's D call, not checked against the DNA. TRBV21-1 is deemed a pseudogene. This CDR3 has 17 residues. DNA of the CDR3: TGTGCCAGCAGCAAGAAAAGGGGTCGGGACAGGGTTATCGAGCAGTACTTC. Its translation: CASSKKRGRDRVIEQYF.

This clonotype has a handful of counts. The chain links TRBV6-1 to TRBJ1-5, with unresolved D. V was trimmed by 7 bases and J by 0 bases, leaving 13 bases between them. This CDR3 is 15 amino acids long. Germline loops: CDR1 MNHNS, CDR2 SASEGT. CDR3 nucleotide sequence: TGTGCCAGCAAGCCTGGTCTGTATAGCAATCAGCCCCAGCATTTT. The encoded protein is CASKPGLYSNQPQHF.